This T cell receptor (beta chain) derives from a study of Graves' ophthalmopathy and Graves' hyperthyroidism. The CDR3 runs 13 residues. V lost 0 bases, J lost 3 bases, and 6 bases lay in between. RNA transcripts were the source from which TCR beta CDR3 regions were amplified. The workflow started with a first-round RT-PCR run with HTBI primers and then moved on to a second-round multiplex PCR. Each CDR3 protein is one row after TCRdb ran MiXCR on the multiplex PCR reads. The sample records roughly 400,000 distinct CDR3 sequences, roughly 14% being singletons. Hyperthyroidism qualified as stable when ophthalmopathy did not develop within 18 months of follow-up. Exclusion applied to patients with other autoimmune diseases, uncontrolled infections, pregnancy or lactation. Patients were diagnosed from clinical symptoms, serum thyroxine, TRAb, thyroid ultrasound and orbital computed tomography. This clonotype was observed many times. The antigen is undetermined.

Regarding the study as a whole: A 13-signature model separated ophthalmopathy from stable hyperthyroidism, reaching around 90% sensitivity and almost 82% specificity cross-validated.

This receptor was obtained from a young woman with stable Graves' hyperthyroidism. The sample taken for sequencing was peripheral blood. The chain couples TRBV12-3 or TRBV12-4 to TRBJ2-7; D is undetermined. The CDR3 protein is CASSLAQNYEQYF. The CDR3 DNA reads TGTGCCAGCAGTTTAGCCCAGAACTACGAGCAGTACTTC.